The clone carrying this T cell receptor (beta chain) showed up just a few times. The sample belongs to a study of control samples from healthy donors and cancer patients. Sequencing was performed with immunoSEQ multiplex PCR; in TCRdb, only in-frame clones are kept and a portion is missing. Here the sample spans tens of thousands of clones, 70% to 90% being singletons. This CDR3 spans 12 amino acids. V lost 11 bases to trimming and J lost 7 bases, with 17 bases between them. The clonotype comes from a woman aged 45-59 years in good health. The sequencing input was blood. The chain couples TRBV12-3 or TRBV12-4 to TRBJ1-1; D is ambiguous. CDR3: CAWSSRSGEAFF. The CDR3 region has the DNA TGTGCCTGGTCCTCCCGGAGTGGTGAAGCTTTCTTT.